Each of the 21 T cell receptor beta chains below was sequenced from the same sample in a study of blood T cell repertoires in COVID-19. Only in-frame clones appear in the TCRdb table, and some are missing; sequencing was by immunoSEQ multiplex PCR. The data contain approximately 480,000 clones, approximately 86% of them seen just once; the ten biggest clones take up approximately 0.7%. What was sequenced was PBMCs or T cells enriched from blood (not recorded which). These receptors originate from a woman younger than 35 who had recovered from COVID-19.

The chain has TRBV7-9 and TRBJ2-1; D may be TRBD2 (6 bases). V was pared by 1 base and J by 8 bases, with 12 bases between. This CDR3 contains 14 residues. Germline CDR1 is SEHNR and CDR2 is FQNEAQ (reference sequence). The CDR3 DNA reads as TGTGCCAGCAGCTTAGGACTACCGGGGGATGAGCAGTTCTTC. Its translation: CASSLGLPGDEQFF.

The genes are TRBV19 and TRBJ1-1, with 7 bases identical to TRBD1. The CDR3 extends over 14 amino acids. Germline-derived CDR1 and CDR2 are LNHDA and SQIVND (reference sequence). The V segment lost 6 bases and the J segment 4 bases; nucleotides outside the gene matches: 8. The CDR3 here is CASRQTGTSTEAFF. In DNA, the CDR3 is TGTGCCAGTAGACAGACAGGGACCAGCACTGAAGCTTTCTTT.

This clone has only a few counts. This rearrangement joins TRBV7-8 to TRBJ1-5; D may be TRBD1 (6 bases). The CDR3 sequence is 17 residues long. V lost 5 bases and J 10 bases, leaving 27 bases between the germline ends. Germline assignment: CDR1 SGHVS and CDR2 FQNEAQ. This chain's CDR3 is CASSPRGGGGLNRPQHF. The CDR3 region has the DNA TGTGCCAGCAGCCCCCGTGGGGGAGGGGGGTTAAATAGACCCCAGCATTTT.

This clone was observed a few times. The chain recombines TRBV18 with TRBJ1-1; D is uncertain. CDR3 size: 16 residues. CDR1 KGHSH and CDR2 LQKENI come from the germline V gene. V gave up 1 base and J gave up 5 bases, with 17 bases separating them. Here the CDR3 reads CASSPQSLGLGTEAFF. The CDR3 bases are TGTGCCAGCTCACCACAATCCCTTGGGCTTGGGACTGAAGCTTTCTTT.

The CDR3 protein is CASSARDRGYEQYF. In nucleotides, the CDR3 is TGTGCCAGCAGCGCCCGGGACAGGGGCTACGAGCAGTACTTC. The V gene is TRBV9, the J gene TRBJ2-7; 10 positions agree with TRBD1. CDR3 size: 14 residues. Germline-derived CDR1 and CDR2 are SGDLS and YYNGEE. With V trimmed by 3 bases and J by 3 bases, 3 bases remained unmatched.

The chain combines TRBV5-4 with TRBJ1-1, with 10 bases identical to TRBD1. The germline V gene encodes CDR1 SGHNT and CDR2 YYREEE (reference sequence). V was pared by 4 bases and J by 1 base, with 7 bases of the junction left unmatched. The CDR3 is 16 amino acids. The CDR3 here is CASSLLTGGKNTEAFF. CDR3 DNA: TGTGCCAGCAGCCTACTGACAGGGGGCAAGAACACTGAAGCTTTCTTT. The entire variable domain, with the rest obtained from reference TRBV5-4 and TRBJ1-1, is as follows: ETGVTQSPTHLIKTRGQQVTLRCSSQSGHNTVSWYQQALGQGPQFIFQYYREEENGRGNFPPRFSGLQFPNYSSELNVNALELDDSALYLCASSLLTGGKNTEAFFGQGTRLTVV.

The gene calls are TRBV11-3 and TRBJ1-1; D gene unclear. Germline values: CDR1 SGHNT, CDR2 YENEEA. CDR3 size: 13 residues. Trimming left V 4 bases short and J 3 bases short, with 9 bases between. CDR3 protein: CASSWEVDTEAFF. The CDR3 bases are TGTGCCAGCAGCTGGGAGGTGGACACTGAAGCTTTCTTT.

V and J are TRBV2 and TRBJ1-5; D unresolved. Trimming stripped 0 bases from V and 0 bases from J, with 6 bases between. The CDR3 is 15 residues long. Germline V gene lookup returns CDR1 SNHLY and CDR2 FYNNEI. CDR3 coding DNA: TGTGCCAGCAGTGAAGCGTCTCTTAGCAATCAGCCCCAGCATTTT. This gives the protein CASSEASLSNQPQHF.

The chain combines TRBV30 with TRBJ2-4; D is unresolved. CDR1 and CDR2 from the germline V gene are GTSNPN and SVGIG (reference sequence). CDR3 length: 16 amino acids. V was cut by 0 bases and J by 1 base, with 13 bases left in between. The DNA of the CDR3 is TGTGCCTGGAGTGTAAGAGCTCCTTTTGCCAAAAACATTCAGTACTTC. Protein: CAWSVRAPFAKNIQYF.

This chain links TRBV21-1 with TRBJ1-3; the table gives TRBD1 as D, unverified against the DNA. TRBV21-1 corresponds to a pseudogene. This CDR3 comprises 17 residues. CDR3: CASSTHRDTRSGNTIYF. The CDR3 nucleotides read TGTGCCAGCAGCACGCACCGGGACACCCGCTCTGGAAACACCATATATTTT.

This sequence joins TRBV4-1 and TRBJ1-1, with D possibly being TRBD1 (6 bases). V was trimmed by 3 bases and J by 5 bases, leaving 13 bases between them. Germline-derived CDR1 and CDR2 are MGHRA and YSYEKL. The CDR3 contains 14 residues. The CDR3 region is CASSHPQGWTEAFF. The DNA for the CDR3 is TGCGCCAGCAGCCACCCACAGGGTTGGACTGAAGCTTTCTTT.

J is TRBJ2-7 and V is TRBV20-1; D may be TRBD2 (7 bases). The CDR3 has 14 residues. V was shortened by 3 bases and J by 3 bases, with 15 bases between the two germline ends. The germline CDR1 and CDR2 sequences are DFQATT and SNEGSKA (reference sequence). The CDR3 coding sequence is TGCAGTGCTAGTGGAGGGGGGGCGAACTACGAGCAGTACTTC. It yields the protein CSASGGGANYEQYF.

This rearrangement joins TRBV2 to TRBJ2-1; no definite D call. The CDR3 runs 12 residues. From germline, CDR1 is SNHLY and CDR2 FYNNEI. V was clipped by 6 bases and J by 3 bases, with 6 bases between them. The CDR3 nucleotides read TGTGCCAGCAGCCCGGGCTACAATGAGCAGTTCTTC. It encodes CASSPGYNEQFF.

This clone was picked up a small number of times. The chain is built from TRBV28 and TRBJ1-5, with unresolved D. This CDR3 is built from 15 residues. The germline CDR1 and CDR2 sequences are MDHEN and SYDVKM. The V end was cut by 2 bases, the J end by 4 bases, with 12 bases between. The CDR3 nucleotides read TGTGCCAGCAGTTTAGATACCCCCCAGAATCAGCCCCAGCATTTT. It is translated as CASSLDTPQNQPQHF.

J is TRBJ2-7 and V is TRBV28; 7 bases map to TRBD2. The CDR3 contains 18 residues. V shed 3 bases, J shed 1 base, and the junction held 15 bases outside the gene matches. The germline gives CDR1 MDHEN, CDR2 SYDVKM. DNA for the CDR3: TGTGCCAGCAGTTTGAGGAAGGGCCTAGCGGTCCGTTCCTACGAGCAGTACTTC. The encoded protein is CASSLRKGLAVRSYEQYF.

The genes are TRBV28 and TRBJ1-3; a possible D gene is TRBD1 (5 bases). V shed 7 bases and J shed 4 bases, with 20 bases lying between them. Germline CDR1 is MDHEN and CDR2 is SYDVKM. The CDR3 consists of 16 residues. The CDR3 here is CASTPWGGFDGNTIYF. Written as DNA, the CDR3 is TGTGCCAGCACCCCCTGGGGGGGGTTCGACGGAAACACCATATATTTT.

This chain joins TRBV15 and TRBJ1-5; 7 nucleotides align to TRBD1. Germline V gives CDR1 LNHNV, CDR2 YYDKDF (reference sequence). CDR3 size: 15 residues. Trimming removed 6 bases from V and 4 bases from J; junction bases left unmatched: 9. CDR3 amino acids: CATSPRGLGNQPQHF. CDR3 nucleotide sequence: TGTGCCACCAGTCCGAGGGGGCTGGGGAATCAGCCCCAGCATTTT.

CDR3: CASSLAGGRDEQYF. The CDR3 DNA sequence: TGTGCCAGCAGTTTAGCGGGGGGGCGGGACGAGCAGTACTTC. This sequence joins TRBV28 and TRBJ2-7; 9 positions agree with TRBD2. Germline assignment: CDR1 MDHEN and CDR2 SYDVKM. The junction had 4 bases not matched to a gene; V was cut back by 2 bases and J by 5 bases. This CDR3 is built from 14 residues.

The chain links TRBV5-1 to TRBJ2-2; tentatively, D is TRBD1 (6 bases). Germline CDR1 reads SGHRS; CDR2 reads YFSETQ. CDR3 length: 16 residues. The V gene lost 1 base and the J gene lost 8 bases, with 18 bases spanning the gap. CDR3 protein: CASSLLPKQGSGELFF. DNA for the CDR3: TGCGCCAGCAGCTTGCTACCCAAACAGGGAAGTGGGGAGCTGTTTTTT.

CDR3 in amino acids: CAWSLGQGGQPQHF. CDR3 nucleotide sequence: TGTGCCTGGAGTCTGGGACAGGGCGGTCAGCCCCAGCATTTT. J is TRBJ1-5 and V is TRBV30; 9 nucleotides align to TRBD1. The germline CDR1 and CDR2 sequences are GTSNPN and SVGIG (reference sequence). This CDR3 is 14 amino acids long. J was trimmed by 6 bases and V by 2 bases; bases with no gene match: 5.

The chain links TRBV29-1 to TRBJ2-7; 12 bases map to TRBD1. Germline CDR1 and CDR2: SQVTM and ANQGSEA. Trimming cost V 6 bases and J 6 bases; bases outside gene matches: 15. The CDR3 contains 16 residues. The CDR3 sequence is CSVAKAPGQGAAEQYF. CDR3 sequence (DNA): TGCAGCGTCGCCAAAGCCCCGGGACAGGGGGCGGCCGAGCAGTACTTC.